The 32 T cell receptor beta chains below all came from one sample that was sequenced in a study of technical replicates of blood from several donors. Here immunoSEQ multiplex PCR was the method, and the copy in TCRdb shows in-frame clones only, minus some. The repertoire has tens of thousands of clones, 93% of them found once; the top ten carry 0.24%. What was sequenced was T cells isolated from PBMCs. The receptor source for this set is a human donor in good health.

The gene calls are TRBV28 and TRBJ2-3, with D possibly matching TRBD2 (6 bases). This CDR3 is 18 amino acids long. The ends were cut back, 6 bases at V and 0 bases at J, with 22 bases in the middle. CDR1 MDHEN and CDR2 SYDVKM come from the germline V gene. The DNA for the CDR3 is TGTGCCAGCAGCCCAGGGCAGGGTTGGGAGGCGAGCACAGATACGCAGTATTTT. Translated: CASSPGQGWEASTDTQYF.

The V gene is TRBV12-5, the J gene TRBJ2-5, with TRBD2 as a possible D gene (5 bases). The V and J ends lost 9 bases and 7 bases respectively, with 18 bases between them. The CDR3 is 13 amino acids. The V gene's germline CDR1 is LGHNT and CDR2 FRNRAP. The CDR3 sequence: CASKQQNEGTQYF. As DNA, the CDR3 is TGTGCTAGCAAACAGCAAAATGAGGGGACCCAGTACTTC.

The chain is built from TRBV7-3 and TRBJ1-3, with D uncertain. Per germline, CDR1 SGHTA and CDR2 FQGTGA. This CDR3 is 14 amino acids long. V lost 1 base and J lost 4, with 8 bases in between. This chain's CDR3 is CASSLSPSGNTIYF. CDR3 nucleotide sequence: TGTGCCAGCAGCTTAAGTCCGTCCGGAAACACCATATATTTT.

The rearrangement links TRBV4-2 to TRBJ2-5; D possibly corresponds to TRBD2 (5 bases). With 2 bases removed from V and 1 base from J, the gap between germline ends came to 17 bases. The CDR3 runs 17 residues. The germline V gene encodes CDR1 LGHNA and CDR2 YNFKEQ. The CDR3 region has the DNA TGTGCCAGCAGCCAAAATCCCACCCTAGCCCTCCAAGAGACCCAGTACTTC. As protein: CASSQNPTLALQETQYF.

The chain recombines TRBV6-6 with TRBJ1-4; D remains unclear. The CDR3 runs 13 residues. Trimming left V 11 bases short and J 0 bases short, with 10 bases between. Germline CDR1 is MNHNY and CDR2 is SVGAGI (reference sequence). The CDR3 is CAGSGTTNEKLFF. CDR3 DNA sequence: TGTGCCGGTTCCGGGACAACTAATGAAAAACTGTTTTTT.

The V gene is TRBV2, the J gene TRBJ2-4; TRBD1 is a possible D gene (5 bases). V lost 7 bases to trimming and J lost 4 bases, with 14 bases between them. Looked up from germline, CDR1 is SNHLY and CDR2 is FYNNEI. There are 14 residues in the CDR3. The CDR3 loop reads CASISDRKKNIQYF. CDR3 in DNA: TGTGCCAGCATTTCCGACAGAAAAAAAAACATTCAGTACTTC.

The CDR3 loop reads CASSLDLTSWSSSYNEQFF. In DNA, the CDR3 is TGTGCCAGTAGTCTCGACTTGACTAGCTGGAGCAGCTCCTACAATGAGCAGTTCTTC. The rearrangement joins TRBV19 to TRBJ2-1, with 7 nucleotides matching TRBD2. Germline V gives CDR1 LNHDA, CDR2 SQIVND (reference sequence). This CDR3 has 19 amino acids. Germline trimming cut 5 bases from V and 0 bases from J; bases unmatched to any gene: 16.

The chain is built from TRBV5-4 and TRBJ2-5, with 8 bases matching TRBD1. The CDR3 contains 14 residues. V dropped 3 bases and J dropped 4; count of bases not matched to a gene: 5. CDR1 and CDR2 from the germline V gene are SGHNT and YYREEE (reference sequence). This CDR3 reads CASSSGQGGETQYF. The CDR3 nucleotides read TGTGCCAGCAGCTCCGGACAGGGTGGAGAGACCCAGTACTTC.

The chain uses TRBV28 and TRBJ1-3; 9 nucleotides align to TRBD1. Germline CDR1 is MDHEN and CDR2 is SYDVKM. CDR3 length: 19 residues. J lost 4 bases, V lost 9 bases, and 22 bases had no gene match. CDR3 in amino acids: CARYSREGDRASSGNTIYF. CDR3 bases: TGTGCCAGGTACAGCAGGGAAGGGGACAGGGCGTCCTCGGGAAACACCATATATTTT.

This clone was seen just once. V usage is TRBV5-4 and J usage is TRBJ2-2; 8 bases agree with TRBD1. The V segment lost 5 bases and the J segment 5 bases; nucleotides outside the gene matches: 11. Germline V gene sequence: CDR1 SGHNT, CDR2 YYREEE (reference sequence). The CDR3 is 16 amino acids. The CDR3 nucleotides are TGTGCCAGCAGGAAAAAGGGACAGGACACTACCGGGGAGCTGTTTTTT. Its translation: CASRKKGQDTTGELFF.

The chain has TRBV28 and TRBJ1-1; D may be TRBD1 (5 bases). The germline V gene has CDR1 MDHEN and CDR2 SYDVKM. The CDR3 totals 13 residues. Trimming pared 4 bases from V and 3 bases from J, leaving 9 bases between. The CDR3 loop reads CASSYIGDTEAFF. The CDR3 nucleotides are TGTGCCAGCAGTTATATAGGGGACACTGAAGCTTTCTTT.

This clone was recorded once. The chain combines TRBV4-2 with TRBJ2-1, with TRBD1 identical over 10 bases. The CDR3 length is 15 residues. The germline CDR1 and CDR2 sequences are LGHNA and YNFKEQ. V shed 4 bases, J shed 9 bases, and the junction held 9 bases outside the gene matches. The CDR3 DNA sequence: TGTGCCAGCAGCCCACCGGGACAGGGGACTCGTGAGCAGTTCTTC. Its translation is CASSPPGQGTREQFF.

This chain joins TRBV10-1 and TRBJ2-7; D is unclear. Germline CDR1 and CDR2: WNHNN and SYGVQD (reference sequence). With 5 bases removed from V and 0 bases from J, the gap between germline ends came to 8 bases. The CDR3 has 13 residues. CDR3 sequence: CASSMPSSYEQYF. The CDR3 region has the DNA TGCGCCAGCAGTATGCCGAGCTCCTACGAGCAGTACTTC.

The rearrangement uses TRBV9 and TRBJ2-5; TRBD2 aligns across 10 bases. CDR1 SGDLS and CDR2 YYNGEE come from the germline V gene. V lost 3 bases, J lost 2 bases, and 4 bases stayed unmatched. The CDR3 extends over 15 amino acids. The CDR3 sequence is CASSGSGGIQETQYF. The CDR3 DNA reads as TGTGCCAGCAGCGGTAGCGGGGGGATACAAGAGACCCAGTACTTC.

This sequence joins TRBV9 and TRBJ2-2, with TRBD1 matching 9 bases. After removal of 3 bases from V and 3 bases from J, the junction contained 12 bases not matched to a gene. The CDR3 extends over 18 amino acids. Germline CDR1 reads SGDLS; CDR2 reads YYNGEE. The chain's CDR3 is CASSGGTGWSRDTGELFF. For the CDR3, the DNA is TGTGCCAGCAGCGGCGGGACAGGGTGGTCAAGGGACACCGGGGAGCTGTTTTTT.

The rearrangement joins TRBV5-6 to TRBJ1-1; unclear D gene. The CDR3 runs 12 residues. V lost 4 bases, J lost 7 bases, and 11 bases lay in between. Per germline, CDR1 SGHDT and CDR2 YYEEEE. The CDR3 is CASSDSGIEAFF. The CDR3 DNA follows: TGTGCCAGCAGCGATTCAGGAATTGAAGCTTTCTTT.

The rearrangement links TRBV28 to TRBJ2-2; 11 nucleotides agree with TRBD2. Per the germline V gene, CDR1 is MDHEN and CDR2 is SYDVKM. This CDR3 is 15 amino acids long. The J segment lost 6 bases and the V segment lost 5 bases, leaving 5 bases of the junction unmatched. CDR3 loop: CASSPLAGAAGELFF. The CDR3 bases are TGTGCCAGCAGTCCACTAGCGGGAGCCGCCGGGGAGCTGTTTTTT.

The chain links TRBV11-2 to TRBJ1-1, with D perhaps matching TRBD1 (6 bases). Trimming pared 9 bases from V and 4 bases from J, leaving 15 bases between. Germline assignment: CDR1 SGHAT and CDR2 FQNNGV. This CDR3 is built from 13 residues. The CDR3 is CASNRDDATEAFF. The CDR3 DNA follows: TGTGCCAGTAACAGGGATGATGCCACTGAAGCTTTCTTT.

V gene TRBV2 combines with J gene TRBJ2-7; D is perhaps TRBD1 (6 bases). In germline, CDR1 is SNHLY, CDR2 FYNNEI. Trimming cost V 9 bases and J 0 bases, with 18 bases left between them. This CDR3 has 15 amino acids. In DNA form, the CDR3 reads TGTGCCAGATCCAACCGGGACATGAGCTCCTACGAGCAGTACTTC. Translating gives CARSNRDMSSYEQYF.

This chain links TRBV9 with TRBJ1-2; perhaps TRBD1 as D (6 bases). This CDR3 is 15 amino acids long. Germline V gene sequence: CDR1 SGDLS, CDR2 YYNGEE. V lost 4 bases and J lost 7, with 20 bases in between. CDR3 nucleotides: TGTGCCAGCAGCCTACGACAGGCCGATCACTCTGGCTACACCTTC. As protein: CASSLRQADHSGYTF.

The V and J genes are TRBV4-2 and TRBJ1-3, with D tentatively TRBD1 (6 bases). The CDR3 is 15 residues long. Trimming took off 0 bases at V and 4 bases at J, with 10 bases between the two ends. Germline V gene data show CDR1 as LGHNA and CDR2 as YNFKEQ. The CDR3 here is CASSQETGFGNTIYF. The CDR3 DNA is TGTGCCAGCAGCCAAGAAACAGGGTTCGGAAACACCATATATTTT.

The chain carries TRBV6-6 and TRBJ2-7; D possibly corresponds to TRBD1 (6 bases). Between the trimmed V and J ends, which lost 2 bases and 2 bases, there was a span of 10 bases. The CDR3 length is 14 residues. Germline V gives CDR1 MNHNY, CDR2 SVGAGI (reference sequence). The CDR3 loop is CASSYPGQTYEQYF. The DNA for the CDR3 is TGTGCCAGCAGTTACCCAGGACAGACCTACGAGCAGTACTTC.

The genes are TRBV29-1 and TRBJ2-7; D unresolved. Germline values: CDR1 SQVTM, CDR2 ANQGSEA. There are 12 residues in the CDR3. V lost 6 bases and J lost 2, with 11 bases in between. The CDR3 protein is CSVKFSPYEQYF. Here the CDR3 DNA reads TGCAGCGTGAAATTTAGCCCCTACGAGCAGTACTTC.

V is TRBV19 and J is TRBJ2-2; 7 bases agree with TRBD1. The CDR3 is 16 amino acids. The J segment lost 3 bases and the V segment lost 1 base, leaving 5 bases of the junction unmatched. Germline CDR1 is LNHDA and CDR2 is SQIVND (reference sequence). DNA for the CDR3: TGTGCCAGTAGTATAGTAGGGGGCATCGACACCGGGGAGCTGTTTTTT. This codes for CASSIVGGIDTGELFF.

This clone was detected once. In nucleotides, the CDR3 is TGTGCCAGCAGCTTAAGTGGCAGGGCGACAGAGGCTTTCTTT. Its translation: CASSLSGRATEAFF. The J gene is TRBJ1-1, the V gene TRBV5-4, with a weak D call TRBD1 (5 bases). This CDR3 comprises 14 residues. Deletions cut 2 bases from V and 11 bases from J, with 19 bases between. Germline V gene lookup returns CDR1 SGHNT and CDR2 YYREEE (reference sequence). The full variable domain, completed using reference TRBV5-4 and TRBJ1-1, is ETGVTQSPTHLIKTRGQQVTLRCSSQSGHNTVSWYQQALGQGPQFIFQYYREEENGRGNFPPRFSGLQFPNYSSELNVNALELDDSALYLCASSLSGRATEAFFGQGTRLTVV.

The table lists this clone with a count of one. CDR3 amino acids: CASSLAKTEQYF. For the CDR3, the DNA is TGTGCCAGCAGCTTGGCAAAGACAGAGCAGTACTTC. The V and J genes are TRBV5-5 and TRBJ2-7; no clear D gene. Trimming left V 0 bases short and J 7 bases short, with 8 bases between. Germline loops: CDR1 SGHKS, CDR2 YYEKEE (reference sequence). The CDR3 is 12 residues long.

The rearrangement links TRBV10-2 to TRBJ1-3, with 7 bases that match TRBD1. Trimming removed 7 bases from V and 0 bases from J; junction bases left unmatched: 6. From germline, CDR1 is WSHSY and CDR2 SAAADI. The CDR3 loop spans 15 amino acids. In DNA, the CDR3 is TGCGCCAGCAAGACGGGACAGAACTCTGGAAACACCATATATTTT. It encodes CASKTGQNSGNTIYF.

This chain joins TRBV25-1 and TRBJ2-7; 10 bases are a match to TRBD1. Germline-derived CDR1 and CDR2 are MGHDK and SYGVNS. The junction had 7 bases not matched to a gene; V was cut back by 6 bases and J by 2 bases. The CDR3 sequence is 15 residues long. The CDR3 loop is CASSPDRGPPYEQYF. Here the CDR3 DNA reads TGTGCCAGCAGCCCTGACAGGGGGCCCCCCTACGAGCAGTACTTC.

The genes are TRBV6-4 and TRBJ2-3; the match to TRBD2 covers 9 bases. The CDR3 spans 15 residues. Germline V gene data show CDR1 as MRHNA and CDR2 as SNTAGT. V shed 6 bases, J shed 0 bases, and the junction held 4 bases outside the gene matches. The CDR3 loop is CASSWTSVSTDTQYF. CDR3 DNA: TGTGCCAGCAGCTGGACTAGCGTAAGCACAGATACGCAGTATTTT.

The chain has TRBV15 and TRBJ2-3; 11 nucleotides agree with TRBD2. The germline CDR1 and CDR2 sequences are LNHNV and YYDKDF (reference sequence). J lost 1 base, V lost 3 bases, and 6 bases had no gene match. CDR3 length equals 17 residues. The CDR3 DNA is TGTGCCACCAGCAGTAGCGGGAGGGCCCTCGGCACAGATACGCAGTATTTT. This codes for CATSSSGRALGTDTQYF.

This rearrangement joins TRBV28 to TRBJ2-7; a weak D match, TRBD2 (7 bases). Germline CDR1 MDHEN, CDR2 SYDVKM. The CDR3 extends over 14 amino acids. Between the trimmed V and J ends, which lost 2 bases and 3 bases, there was a span of 11 bases. CDR3 DNA sequence: TGTGCCAGCAGTTTAGGGGAGGGGGACTACGAGCAGTACTTC. It translates to CASSLGEGDYEQYF.

This chain's CDR3 is CAIRGTSGENTGELFF. DNA of the CDR3: TGTGCCATCAGGGGGACTAGCGGAGAAAACACCGGGGAGCTGTTTTTT. The chain employs TRBV10-3 and TRBJ2-2; 11 nucleotides agree with TRBD2. This CDR3 is built from 16 residues. J gave up 2 bases and V 6 bases, and 5 bases lay outside the gene matches. Germline assignment: CDR1 ENHRY and CDR2 SYGVKD.